The sequence of this T cell receptor beta chain was determined in a study of blood T cell repertoires in COVID-19. Turning to the study itself: The samples span acute and convalescent COVID-19 from the United States, Italy and Spain. Sample material is recorded as cDNA or gDNA derived from T cells, B-cell-depleted T cells, or PBMCs.

As processed by the authors: Estimation of nucleated cell counts relied on the amplification of reference gene primers. Some clones are missing from TCRdb's copy, which holds only in-frame ones; the method was immunoSEQ multiplex PCR. V and J calls and clone size are copied from that table; D and trimming were computed from the DNA. Of about 54,000 clones detected, 75% to 85% appear once; the ten largest clones hold roughly 4.8%. The germline V and J ends were trimmed by 0 bases and 4 bases, with 12 bases remaining between them. The V gene's germline CDR1 is SGHVS and CDR2 FQNEAQ. The CDR3 sequence is 15 residues long.

This receptor was obtained from a woman aged 55-69 years with acute or convalescent COVID-19. The sample consisted of peripheral blood. The V gene is TRBV7-8, the J gene TRBJ1-1, with D possibly being TRBD1 (6 bases). CDR3 protein: CASSLAQGTFTEAFF. CDR3 coding DNA: TGTGCCAGCAGCTTAGCGCAGGGGACATTCACTGAAGCTTTCTTT.